This TCR beta chain emerged from a study of blood T cell repertoires in COVID-19. Study-level background: PBMCs, B-cell-depleted T cells, or T cells provided the cDNA or gDNA that made up the material.

Sequencing was performed with immunoSEQ multiplex PCR; in TCRdb, only in-frame clones are kept and a portion is missing. The repertoire includes 150,000 to 170,000 clones, 76% of them detected once, and less than 4.5% sits in the top ten. Germline lookup yields CDR1 MNHEY and CDR2 SVGAGI. V lost 4 bases and J 5 bases, leaving 8 bases between the germline ends. CDR3 length equals 12 residues. The gene calls are TRBV6-5 and TRBJ1-2; unclear D gene. The TCR comes from a woman older than 75 with acute or convalescent COVID-19. Material for sequencing was peripheral blood. The CDR3 DNA follows: TGTGCCAGCAGTTCGACTGCGTATGGCTACACCTTC. This sequence encodes CASSSTAYGYTF.